This passage covers 9 T cell receptor beta chains from one sample sequenced in a study of CXCR3-negative and CXCR3-positive naive CD8 T cells. In preparing the TRB cDNA libraries, 5' RACE with UMI labels was used. TCRdb re-called the 5' RACE reads and catalogs CDR3 proteins one per entry, DNA excluded. The sample has 6,000 to 8,500 distinct CDR3 sequences. The sequenced material came from naive CXCR3- CD8+ T cells from blood. The sample's subset: CD45RO-CCR7+CD27+CD95- naive CD8+ T cells lacking CXCR3 (TNR3-). These receptors were obtained from a human donor in good health. Some clones in this sample may be carry-over from other donors' samples.

This clonotype is classed as medium-sized by frequency. The chain combines TRBV20-1 with TRBJ2-1. The CDR3 contains 12 residues. Germline V CDR1 and CDR2: DFQATT, SNEGSKA (reference sequence). CDR3 in amino acids: CSADILSPEQFF.

This chain connects TRBV19 to TRBJ1-2; no DNA is available, so the TRBD1 call from TCRdb remains unchecked. The CDR3 sequence is 14 residues long. Per germline, CDR1 LNHDA and CDR2 SQIVND (reference sequence). The CDR3 protein is CASSPGIFYYGYTF.

This clonotype is medium-sized by frequency. The genes are TRBV29-1 and TRBJ2-2; TCRdb selects TRBD2, and the lack of DNA leaves this call unchecked. Germline CDR1 reads SQVTM; CDR2 reads ANQGSEA. The CDR3 runs to 16 residues. The CDR3 here is CSVGGTSGRRTGELFF.

This clonotype shows up as medium-sized by frequency. CDR3 sequence reads: CASSPEGSYEQYF. The chain carries TRBV18 and TRBJ2-7. The CDR3 has 13 amino acids. Germline V gene lookup returns CDR1 KGHSH and CDR2 LQKENI.

By frequency, this clonotype is medium-sized. This chain connects TRBV5-5 to TRBJ2-7; the D gene TCRdb calls, TRBD2, cannot be checked with no DNA. Germline assignment: CDR1 SGHKS and CDR2 YYEKEE (reference sequence). The CDR3 consists of 16 residues. CDR3 residues: CASSAGPGRSSYEQYF.

V usage is TRBV12-3 or TRBV12-4 and J usage is TRBJ2-2; without DNA, the TCRdb call of TRBD1 cannot be checked. The CDR3 covers 15 residues. The CDR3 reads CASSLGTGWSWELFF.

This clonotype is called medium-sized based on its frequency. The chain recombines TRBV2 with TRBJ1-2; TCRdb's D call of TRBD1 is untestable without DNA. This CDR3 contains 14 residues. The V gene's germline CDR1 is SNHLY and CDR2 FYNNEI. CDR3 sequence: CASSTGTGRDGYTF.

This chain uses TRBV5-6 with TRBJ1-2; TCRdb's D gene call, TRBD1, goes unchecked for lack of DNA. The CDR3 totals 13 residues. The germline CDR1 and CDR2 sequences are SGHDT and YYEEEE. CDR3 sequence reads: CASSIHAGTGYTF.

According to its frequency, this clonotype is medium-sized. J is TRBJ2-7 and V is TRBV20-1; the D call from TCRdb, TRBD1, cannot be confirmed without DNA. Germline loops: CDR1 DFQATT, CDR2 SNEGSKA (reference sequence). The CDR3 loop spans 14 amino acids. CDR3 region: CSAREPTGIYEQYF.